This is a list of T cell receptor beta chains from one sample in a study of T cell responses to AZD1222 COVID-19 vaccine. The data were produced by immunoSEQ multiplex PCR, yet TCRdb's version contains in-frame clones alone and is incomplete. Found here are 75,000 to 100,000 clones, roughly 87% of them singletons; the top ten hold roughly 1.7%. Sample: peripheral blood, taken on day 0 of AZD1222 vaccination. These receptors came from an adult in good health. CDR3s leave out the opening cysteine and the closing phenylalanine or tryptophan. Fields, in order: CDR3 length, V gene, CDR3 protein.

13 | TRBV11-2 | ASFAGPGSGNTIY
13 | TRBV6-5 | ASSLGGGGNYGYT
8 | TRBV6-5 | ASQAQPQH
12 | TRBV5-1 | ASSGQGQDTEAF
10 | TRBV28 | ASRQGALEAF
12 | TRBV6-5 | ASSLVPEIYEQY
14 | TRBV30 | ASSPREEGFREKLF
13 | TRBV7-9 | ASSLDGVRASPLH
14 | TRBV9 | ASSPRGSEATGELF
13 | TRBV5-5 | ASSKLAGSSYEQY
13 | TRBV28 | ASSAGTSGGHTQY
14 | TRBV29-1 | SVEDVAGASTDTQY
14 | TRBV6-4 | ASSARQGTSYNEQF
12 | TRBV18 | ASSPGQRAGELF
11 | TRBV11-1 | ASSLETSGEAF
10 | TRBV5-1 | ASSPVPGELF
13 | TRBV5-1 | ASSLEPGTTYGYT
13 | TRBV11-2 | ASSLATGTGYGYT
12 | TRBV28 | ASSTGTEAYGYT
12 | TRBV19 | ASRETGVSYEQY
10 | TRBV3-1/TRBV3-2 | ASSQGFYEQY
13 | TRBV27 | ASSLSLSSTDTQY
12 | TRBV24-1 | ATSDRTGNQPQH
11 | TRBV12-3/TRBV12-4 | ASRPTGAQPQH
11 | TRBV11-3 | ASSFTHGTEQY
14 | TRBV30 | AVIQGPSQLVEKLF
11 | TRBV7-2 | ASTSGGYSGYT
15 | TRBV3-1/TRBV3-2 | ASSQERLSGVGYEQY
13 | TRBV5-1 | ASSLGNRGPDEQF
12 | TRBV25-1 | ASSRGGALYEQY
14 | TRBV4-2 | ASSPNEGAGNSPLH
10 | TRBV2 | ASSRGPDTQY
15 | TRBV5-1 | ASSPSGGDRPYNEQF
11 | TRBV29-1 | SGNRDRNTEAF
11 | TRBV7-2 | ASSLGQGYGYT
12 | TRBV7-9 | ASSTTGGLEKLF
13 | TRBV12-5 | ASGLLGTDGYEQY
14 | TRBV7-8 | ASSLEARVSYNEQF
11 | TRBV20-1 | SASWGGDQPQH
10 | TRBV30 | AGKLKNTEAF
12 | TRBV23-1 | AIKNRGDFTEAF
12 | TRBV5-6 | ASSLDRAGNTIY
13 | TRBV6-1 | ASSEAFRSPYGYT
12 | TRBV28 | ASRIYGSVGELF
11 | TRBV15 | ATSRDKVGPAN
9 | TRBV19 | ASSRGQEPL
13 | TRBV2 | ASSDRGAGANVLT
15 | TRBV28 | ASRENLAGGVTDTQY
13 | TRBV14 | ASSQRPATSGELF
10 | TRBV12-3/TRBV12-4 | ASRASGNTIY
18 | TRBV7-3 | ASSLLYYWQLFSTNEKLF
11 | TRBV12-3/TRBV12-4 | ASRLTGTYGYT
14 | TRBV4-1 | ASSQGRAFSGNTIY
12 | TRBV19 | ASSIWGNNQPQH